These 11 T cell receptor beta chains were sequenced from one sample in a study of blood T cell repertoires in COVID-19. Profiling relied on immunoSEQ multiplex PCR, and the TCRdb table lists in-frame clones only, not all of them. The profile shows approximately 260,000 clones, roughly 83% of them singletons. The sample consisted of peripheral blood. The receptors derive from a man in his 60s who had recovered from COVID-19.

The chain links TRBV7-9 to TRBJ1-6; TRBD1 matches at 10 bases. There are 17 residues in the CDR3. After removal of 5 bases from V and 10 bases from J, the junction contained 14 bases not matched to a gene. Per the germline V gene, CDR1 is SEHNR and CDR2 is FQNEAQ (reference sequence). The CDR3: CASSASTGGLVRSPLHF. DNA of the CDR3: TGTGCCAGCAGCGCCTCGACAGGGGGCTTGGTACGGTCACCCCTCCACTTT.

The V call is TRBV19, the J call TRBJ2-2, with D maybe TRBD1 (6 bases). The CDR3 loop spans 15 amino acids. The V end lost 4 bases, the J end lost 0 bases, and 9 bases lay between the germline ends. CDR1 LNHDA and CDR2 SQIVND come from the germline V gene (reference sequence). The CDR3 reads CASSNRDTNTGELFF. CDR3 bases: TGTGCCAGTAGTAACCGGGACACGAACACCGGGGAGCTGTTTTTT.

The CDR3 DNA follows: TGTGCCTGGAGCACAGGCACAACAGGGCTGAATGAGCAGTTCTTC. It specifies CAWSTGTTGLNEQFF. The J gene is TRBJ2-1, the V gene TRBV30, with TRBD1 as a possible D gene (6 bases). V was clipped by 3 bases and J by 7 bases, with 19 bases between them. The CDR3 contains 15 residues. Per germline, CDR1 GTSNPN and CDR2 SVGIG (reference sequence).

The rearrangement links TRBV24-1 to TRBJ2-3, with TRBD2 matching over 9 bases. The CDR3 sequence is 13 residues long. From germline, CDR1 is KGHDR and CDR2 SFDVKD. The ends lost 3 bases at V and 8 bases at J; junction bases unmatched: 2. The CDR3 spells CATSDTRGGTQYF. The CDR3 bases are TGTGCCACCAGTGATACGCGGGGGGGTACGCAGTATTTT.

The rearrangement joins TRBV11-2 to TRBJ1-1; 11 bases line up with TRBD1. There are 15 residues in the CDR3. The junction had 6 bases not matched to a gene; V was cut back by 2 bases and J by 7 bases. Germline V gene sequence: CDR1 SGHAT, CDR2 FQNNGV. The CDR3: CASSLYSGTGGEAFF. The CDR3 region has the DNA TGTGCCAGCAGCTTATACTCCGGGACAGGGGGTGAAGCTTTCTTT.

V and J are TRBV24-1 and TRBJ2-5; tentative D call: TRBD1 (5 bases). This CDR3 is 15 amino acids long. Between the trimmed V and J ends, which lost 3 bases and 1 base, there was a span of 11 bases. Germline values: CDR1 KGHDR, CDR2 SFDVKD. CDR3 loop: CATSDPRQLQETQYF. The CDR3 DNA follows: TGTGCCACCAGTGATCCTCGACAGCTCCAAGAGACCCAGTACTTC.

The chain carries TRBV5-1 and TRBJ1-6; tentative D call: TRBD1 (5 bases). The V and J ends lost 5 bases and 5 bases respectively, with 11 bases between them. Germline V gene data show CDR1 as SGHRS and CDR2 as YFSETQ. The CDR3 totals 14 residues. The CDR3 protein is CASRNRQDNSPLHF. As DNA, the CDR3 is TGCGCCAGCAGAAACAGGCAAGATAATTCACCCCTCCACTTT. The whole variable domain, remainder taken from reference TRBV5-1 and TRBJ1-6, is KAGVTQTPRYLIKTRGQQVTLSCSPISGHRSVSWYQQTPGQGLQFLFEYFSETQRNKGNFPGRFSGRQFSNSRSEMNVSTLELGDSALYLCASRNRQDNSPLHFGNGTRLTVT.

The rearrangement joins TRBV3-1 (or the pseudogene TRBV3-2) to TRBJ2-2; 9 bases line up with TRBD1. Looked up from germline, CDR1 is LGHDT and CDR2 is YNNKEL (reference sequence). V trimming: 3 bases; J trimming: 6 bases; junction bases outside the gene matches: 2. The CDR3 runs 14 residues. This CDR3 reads CASSQTGGAGELFF. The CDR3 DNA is TGTGCCAGCAGCCAGACAGGGGGAGCCGGGGAGCTGTTTTTT.

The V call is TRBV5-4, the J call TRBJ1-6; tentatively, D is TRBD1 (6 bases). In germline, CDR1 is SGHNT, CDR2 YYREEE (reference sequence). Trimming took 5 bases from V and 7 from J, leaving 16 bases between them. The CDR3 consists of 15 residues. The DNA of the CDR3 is TGTGCCAGCAGGCCCGGGGGGCGGGAGAATTCACCCCTCCACTTT. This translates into CASRPGGRENSPLHF.

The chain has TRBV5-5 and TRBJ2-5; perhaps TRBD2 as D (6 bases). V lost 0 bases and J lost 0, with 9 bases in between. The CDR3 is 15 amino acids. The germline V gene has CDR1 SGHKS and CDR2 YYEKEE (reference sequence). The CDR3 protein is CASSLVPGDQETQYF. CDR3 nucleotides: TGTGCCAGCAGCTTGGTCCCGGGGGACCAAGAGACCCAGTACTTC. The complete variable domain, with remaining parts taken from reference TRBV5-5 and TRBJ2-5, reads DAGVTQSPTHLIKTRGQQVTLRCSPISGHKSVSWYQQVLGQGPQFIFQYYEKEERGRGNFPDRFSARQFPNYSSELNVNALLLGDSALYLCASSLVPGDQETQYFGPGTRLLVL.

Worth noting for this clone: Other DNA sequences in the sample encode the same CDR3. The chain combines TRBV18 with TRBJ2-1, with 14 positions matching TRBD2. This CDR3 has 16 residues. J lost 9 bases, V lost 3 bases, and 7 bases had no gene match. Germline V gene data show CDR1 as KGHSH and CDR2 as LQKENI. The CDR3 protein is CASSPPGLAGAGEQFF. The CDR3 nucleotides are TGTGCCAGCTCACCTCCGGGACTAGCGGGAGCTGGTGAGCAGTTCTTC.